Only one count was recorded for the clone carrying this TCR beta chain. What it recognizes is unknown. The CDR3 length is 15 residues. With 2 bases removed from V and 3 bases from J, the gap between germline ends came to 11 bases. Per germline, CDR1 LNHDA and CDR2 SQIVND (reference sequence). Sequencing was performed with immunoSEQ multiplex PCR; in TCRdb, only in-frame clones are kept and a portion is missing. Of tens of thousands of clones in the sample, 86% were seen once. This entry belongs to a study of OX40 agonist ivuxolimab in advanced cancers. Regarding the study as a whole: The mean number of expanded clones was higher in CD8+ T cells than in CD4+.

The rearrangement uses TRBV19 and TRBJ2-1; maybe TRBD2 (6 bases). The specimen comprised CD4+ or CD8+ T cells sorted from blood, sampled in a trial of the OX40 agonist ivuxolimab. This TCR came from an adult with an advanced solid tumor such as melanoma, head and neck, liver or kidney cancer. CDR3 bases: TGTGCCAGTAGTATATCGGGGAGGCTCTACAATGAGCAGTTCTTC. This codes for CASSISGRLYNEQFF. The full variable domain, rest sourced from reference TRBV19 and TRBJ2-1, is DGGITQSPKYLFRKEGQNVTLSCEQNLNHDAMYWYRQDPGQGLRLIYYSQIVNDFQKGDIAEGYSVSREKKESFPLTVTSAQKNPTAFYLCASSISGRLYNEQFFGPGTRLTVL.